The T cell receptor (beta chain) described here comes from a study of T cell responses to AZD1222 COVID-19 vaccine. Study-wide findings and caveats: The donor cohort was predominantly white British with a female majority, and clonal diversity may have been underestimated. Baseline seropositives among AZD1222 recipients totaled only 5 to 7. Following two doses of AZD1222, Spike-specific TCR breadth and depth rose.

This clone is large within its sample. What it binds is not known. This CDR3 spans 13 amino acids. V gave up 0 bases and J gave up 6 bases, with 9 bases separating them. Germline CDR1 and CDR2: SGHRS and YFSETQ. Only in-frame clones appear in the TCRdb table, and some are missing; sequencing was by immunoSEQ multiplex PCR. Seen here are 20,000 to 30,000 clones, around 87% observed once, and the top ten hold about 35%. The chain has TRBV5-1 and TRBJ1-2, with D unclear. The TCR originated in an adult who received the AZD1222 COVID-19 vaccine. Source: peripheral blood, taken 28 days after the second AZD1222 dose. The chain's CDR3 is CASSLAEGDGYTF. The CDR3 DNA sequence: TGCGCCAGCAGCTTGGCGGAGGGAGATGGCTACACCTTC. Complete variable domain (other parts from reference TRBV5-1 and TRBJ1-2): KAGVTQTPRYLIKTRGQQVTLSCSPISGHRSVSWYQQTPGQGLQFLFEYFSETQRNKGNFPGRFSGRQFSNSRSEMNVSTLELGDSALYLCASSLAEGDGYTFGSGTRLTVV.